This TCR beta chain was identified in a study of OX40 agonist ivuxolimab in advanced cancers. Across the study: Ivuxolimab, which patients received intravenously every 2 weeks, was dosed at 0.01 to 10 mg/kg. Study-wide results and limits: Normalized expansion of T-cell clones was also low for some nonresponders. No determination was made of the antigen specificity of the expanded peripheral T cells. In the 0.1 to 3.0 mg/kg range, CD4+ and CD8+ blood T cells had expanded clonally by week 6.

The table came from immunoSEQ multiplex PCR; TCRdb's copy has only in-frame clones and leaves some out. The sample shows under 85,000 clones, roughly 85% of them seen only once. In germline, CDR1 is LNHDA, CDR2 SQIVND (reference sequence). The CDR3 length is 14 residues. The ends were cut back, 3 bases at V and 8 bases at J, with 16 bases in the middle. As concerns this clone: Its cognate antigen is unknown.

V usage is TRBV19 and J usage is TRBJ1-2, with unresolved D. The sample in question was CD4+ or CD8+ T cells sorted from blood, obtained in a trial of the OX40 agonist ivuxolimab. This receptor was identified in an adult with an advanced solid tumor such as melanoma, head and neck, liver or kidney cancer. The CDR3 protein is CASSISRQDGGYTF. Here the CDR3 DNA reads TGTGCCAGTAGTATTTCGAGGCAGGATGGCGGCTACACCTTC. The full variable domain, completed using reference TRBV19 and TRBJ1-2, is DGGITQSPKYLFRKEGQNVTLSCEQNLNHDAMYWYRQDPGQGLRLIYYSQIVNDFQKGDIAEGYSVSREKKESFPLTVTSAQKNPTAFYLCASSISRQDGGYTFGSGTRLTVV.